This TCR beta chain was recovered during a study of blood T cells in healthy people across ages. Study conclusions and caveats: Donor CMV status, an unknown factor, possibly confounded changes in expanded clonotypes.

Next came a second PCR, run for about 6 to 11 cycles, which used a sample-barcoded 5' primer along with a J-beta primer mix. One entry per CDR3 protein, called by TCRdb with MiXCR from the 5' RACE reads. The top ten hold 17% of the sample, which has just under 900,000 distinct CDR3 sequences, more than 25% seen once. This clonotype was seen ten or more times. Its antigen is not identified. This CDR3 contains 14 residues. CDR1 and CDR2 (germline): KGHSH, LQKENI. After removal of 3 bases from V and 6 bases from J, the junction contained 5 bases not matched to a gene. This clonotype originated in a woman older than 75 in good health. Sequenced: blood. The chain combines TRBV18 with TRBJ2-1; 7 bases fit TRBD2. The CDR3 DNA sequence: TGTGCCAGCTCACCGCTAGCGGCGCCCAATGAGCAGTTCTTC. Residues: CASSPLAAPNEQFF.